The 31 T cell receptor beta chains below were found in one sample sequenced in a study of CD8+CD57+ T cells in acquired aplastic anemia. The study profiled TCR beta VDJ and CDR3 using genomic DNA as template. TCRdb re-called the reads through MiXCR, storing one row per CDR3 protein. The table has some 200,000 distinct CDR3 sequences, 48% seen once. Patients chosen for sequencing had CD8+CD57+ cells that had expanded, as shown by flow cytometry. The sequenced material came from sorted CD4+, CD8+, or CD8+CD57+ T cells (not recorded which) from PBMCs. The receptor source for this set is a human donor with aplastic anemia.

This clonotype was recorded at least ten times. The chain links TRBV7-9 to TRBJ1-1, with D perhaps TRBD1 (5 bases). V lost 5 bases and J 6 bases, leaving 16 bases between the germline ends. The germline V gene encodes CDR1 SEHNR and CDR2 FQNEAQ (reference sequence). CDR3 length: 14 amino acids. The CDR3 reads CASSHFLDRPEAFF. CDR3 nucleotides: TGTGCCAGCAGCCACTTCTTAGACAGACCTGAAGCTTTCTTT.

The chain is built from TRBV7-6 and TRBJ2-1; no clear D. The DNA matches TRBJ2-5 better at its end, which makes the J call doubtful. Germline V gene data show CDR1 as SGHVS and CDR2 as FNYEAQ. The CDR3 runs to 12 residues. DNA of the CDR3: TGTGCCAGCAGCTTATTGAGGGAGACCCAGTACTTC. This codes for CASSLLRETQYF.

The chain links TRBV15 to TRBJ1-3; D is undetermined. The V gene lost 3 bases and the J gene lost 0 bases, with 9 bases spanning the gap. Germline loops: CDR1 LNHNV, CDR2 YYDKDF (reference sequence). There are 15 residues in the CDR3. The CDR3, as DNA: TGTGCCACCAGCAGGCAGCAACTCTCTGGAAACACCATATATTTT. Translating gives CATSRQQLSGNTIYF.

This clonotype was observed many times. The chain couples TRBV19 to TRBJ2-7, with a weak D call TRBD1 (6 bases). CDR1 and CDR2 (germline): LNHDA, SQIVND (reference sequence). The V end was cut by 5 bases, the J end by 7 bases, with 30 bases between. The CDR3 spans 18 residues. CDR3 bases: TGTGCCAGTAGTCCCCATTTCTCTTCCGGGACAACCACACGGGAGCAGTACTTC. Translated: CASSPHFSSGTTTREQYF.

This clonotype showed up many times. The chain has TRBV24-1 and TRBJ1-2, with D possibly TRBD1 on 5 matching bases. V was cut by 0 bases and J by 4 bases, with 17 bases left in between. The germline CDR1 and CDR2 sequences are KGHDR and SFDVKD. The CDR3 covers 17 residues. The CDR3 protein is CATSDLQIGAGFYGYTF. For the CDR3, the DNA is TGTGCCACCAGTGATTTGCAAATCGGTGCAGGGTTCTATGGCTACACCTTC.

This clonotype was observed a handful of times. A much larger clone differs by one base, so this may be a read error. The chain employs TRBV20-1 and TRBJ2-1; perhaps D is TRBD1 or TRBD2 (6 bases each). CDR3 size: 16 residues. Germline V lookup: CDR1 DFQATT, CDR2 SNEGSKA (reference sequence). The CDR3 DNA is TGCAGTGCTAGAGAGGGGGCCGGGAGCTCCTACAATGGGCAGTTCTTC. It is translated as CSAREGAGSSYNGQFF.

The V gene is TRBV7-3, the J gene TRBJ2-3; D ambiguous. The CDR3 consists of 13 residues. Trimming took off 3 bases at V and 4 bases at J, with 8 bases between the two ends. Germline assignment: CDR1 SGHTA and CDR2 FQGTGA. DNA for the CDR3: TGTGCCAGCAGCTTTTCACAGTCAGATACGCAGTATTTT. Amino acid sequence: CASSFSQSDTQYF.

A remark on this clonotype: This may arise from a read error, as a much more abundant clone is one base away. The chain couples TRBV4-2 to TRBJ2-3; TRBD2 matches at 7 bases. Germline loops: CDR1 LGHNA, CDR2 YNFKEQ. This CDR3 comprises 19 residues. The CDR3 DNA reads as TGTGCCAACAGCCCCCCCCCCTGGCTAGCGGACTACTCGGGGGATACGCAGTATTTT. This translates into CANSPPPWLADYSGDTQYF.

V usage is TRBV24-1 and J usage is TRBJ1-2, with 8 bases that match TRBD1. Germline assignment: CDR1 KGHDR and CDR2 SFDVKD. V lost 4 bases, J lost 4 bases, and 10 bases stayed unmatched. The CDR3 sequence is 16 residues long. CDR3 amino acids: CATSDRQGTLAYGYTF. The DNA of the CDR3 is TGTGCCACCAGTGACCGACAGGGGACCCTGGCCTATGGCTACACCTTC.

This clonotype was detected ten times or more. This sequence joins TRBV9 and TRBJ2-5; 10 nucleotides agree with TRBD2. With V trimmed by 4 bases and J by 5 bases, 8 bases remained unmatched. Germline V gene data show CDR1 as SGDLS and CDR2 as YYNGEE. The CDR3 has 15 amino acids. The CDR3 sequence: CASSPRTSGWETQYF. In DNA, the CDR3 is TGTGCCAGCAGCCCTAGGACTAGCGGCTGGGAGACCCAGTACTTC.

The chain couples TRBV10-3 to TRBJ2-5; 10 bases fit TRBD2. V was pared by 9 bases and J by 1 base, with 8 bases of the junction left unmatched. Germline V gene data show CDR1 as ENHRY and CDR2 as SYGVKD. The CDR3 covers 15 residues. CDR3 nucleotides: TGTGCCATAAAACAGACTAGCGGGTTCCAAGAGACCCAGTACTTC. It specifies CAIKQTSGFQETQYF.

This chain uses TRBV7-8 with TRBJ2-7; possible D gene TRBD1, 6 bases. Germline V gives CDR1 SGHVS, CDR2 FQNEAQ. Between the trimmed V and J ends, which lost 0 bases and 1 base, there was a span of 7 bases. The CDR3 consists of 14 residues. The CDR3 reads CASSLATGSYEQYF. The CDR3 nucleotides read TGTGCCAGCAGCTTAGCCACAGGGTCCTACGAGCAGTACTTC.

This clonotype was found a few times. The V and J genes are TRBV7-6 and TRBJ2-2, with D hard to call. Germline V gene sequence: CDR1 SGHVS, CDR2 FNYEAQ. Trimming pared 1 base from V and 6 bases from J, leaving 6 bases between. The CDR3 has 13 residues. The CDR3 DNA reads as TGTGCCAGCAGCTTAGAGTCACCCGGGGAGCTGTTTTTT. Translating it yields CASSLESPGELFF.

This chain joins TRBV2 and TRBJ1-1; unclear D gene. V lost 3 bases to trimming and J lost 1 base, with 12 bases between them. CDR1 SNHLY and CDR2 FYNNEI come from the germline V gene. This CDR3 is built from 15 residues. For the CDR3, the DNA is TGTGCCAGCAGTGAGTCTCAGAATTGGAACACTGAAGCTTTCTTT. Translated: CASSESQNWNTEAFF. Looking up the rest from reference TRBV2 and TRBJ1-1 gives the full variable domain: EPEVTQTPSHQVTQMGQEVILRCVPISNHLYFYWYRQILGQKVEFLVSFYNNEISEKSEIFDDQFSVERPDGSNFTLKIRSTKLEDSAMYFCASSESQNWNTEAFFGQGTRLTVV.

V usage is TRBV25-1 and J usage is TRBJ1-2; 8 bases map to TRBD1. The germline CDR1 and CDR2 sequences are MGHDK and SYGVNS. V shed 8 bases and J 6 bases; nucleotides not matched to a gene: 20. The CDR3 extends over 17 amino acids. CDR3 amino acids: CASGENSNRGGAHGYTF. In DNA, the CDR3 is TGTGCCAGCGGAGAGAACAGCAACAGGGGGGGGGCACATGGCTACACCTTC.

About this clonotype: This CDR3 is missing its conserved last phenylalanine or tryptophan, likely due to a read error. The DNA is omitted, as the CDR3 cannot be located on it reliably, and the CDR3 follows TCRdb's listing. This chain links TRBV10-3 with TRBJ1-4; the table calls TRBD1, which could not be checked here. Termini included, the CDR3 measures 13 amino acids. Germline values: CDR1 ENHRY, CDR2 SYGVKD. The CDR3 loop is CAISESTGDRRPR.

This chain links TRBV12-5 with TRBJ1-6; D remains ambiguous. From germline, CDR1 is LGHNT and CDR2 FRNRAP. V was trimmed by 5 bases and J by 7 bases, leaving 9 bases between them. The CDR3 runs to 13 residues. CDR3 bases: TGTGCTAGTGGTCCACACCTCAATTCACCCCTCCACTTT. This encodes CASGPHLNSPLHF.

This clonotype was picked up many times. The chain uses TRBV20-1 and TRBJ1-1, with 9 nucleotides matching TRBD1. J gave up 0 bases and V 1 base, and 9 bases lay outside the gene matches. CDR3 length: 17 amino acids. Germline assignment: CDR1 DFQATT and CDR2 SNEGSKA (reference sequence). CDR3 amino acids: CSARGTGGLPMNTEAFF. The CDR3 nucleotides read TGCAGTGCTAGAGGAACAGGGGGCCTTCCCATGAACACTGAAGCTTTCTTT.

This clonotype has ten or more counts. Here the CDR3 reads CSARGGGTRFHEQFF. For the CDR3, the DNA is TGCAGTGCTAGAGGAGGGGGGACTAGGTTCCATGAGCAGTTCTTC. The chain uses TRBV20-1 and TRBJ2-1; the match to TRBD2 covers 8 bases. J lost 8 bases, V lost 1 base, and 10 bases had no gene match. Germline V gives CDR1 DFQATT, CDR2 SNEGSKA (reference sequence). This CDR3 has 15 amino acids.

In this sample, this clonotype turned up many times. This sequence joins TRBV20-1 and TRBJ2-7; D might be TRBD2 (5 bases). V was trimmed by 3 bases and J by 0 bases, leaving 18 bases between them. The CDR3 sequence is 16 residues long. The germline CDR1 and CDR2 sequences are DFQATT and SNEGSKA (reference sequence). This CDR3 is CSARDSRGWYSYEQYF. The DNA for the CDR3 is TGCAGTGCTAGGGACTCTCGCGGGTGGTACTCCTACGAGCAGTACTTC.

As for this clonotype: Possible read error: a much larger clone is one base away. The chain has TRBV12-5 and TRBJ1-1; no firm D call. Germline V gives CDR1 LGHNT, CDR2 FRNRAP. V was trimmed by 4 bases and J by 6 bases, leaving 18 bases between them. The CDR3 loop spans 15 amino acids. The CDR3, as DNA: TGTGCTAGTGGTTCCCGGTGGAGGACTAACTCTGAAGCTTTCTTT. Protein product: CASGSRWRTNSEAFF.

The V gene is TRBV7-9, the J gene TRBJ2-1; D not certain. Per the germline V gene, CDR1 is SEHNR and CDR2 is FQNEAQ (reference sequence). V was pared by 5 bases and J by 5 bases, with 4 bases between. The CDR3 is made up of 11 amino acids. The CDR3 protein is CASSRDNEQFF. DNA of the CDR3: TGTGCCAGCAGCCGCGACAATGAGCAGTTCTTC.

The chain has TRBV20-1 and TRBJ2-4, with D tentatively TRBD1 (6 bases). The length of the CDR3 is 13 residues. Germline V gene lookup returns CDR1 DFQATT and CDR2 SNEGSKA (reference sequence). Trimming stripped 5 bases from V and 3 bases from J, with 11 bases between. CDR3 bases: TGCAGTGCTGCCCCCAGGGGCAAAAACATTCAGTACTTC. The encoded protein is CSAAPRGKNIQYF.

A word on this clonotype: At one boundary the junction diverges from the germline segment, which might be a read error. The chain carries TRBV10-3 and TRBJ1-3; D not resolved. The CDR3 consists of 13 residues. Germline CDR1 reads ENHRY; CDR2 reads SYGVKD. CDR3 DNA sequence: TGTGCCATCAGTGAGTCTTGGATGAGTTCCTCTGGTTTT. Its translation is CAISESWMSSSGF.

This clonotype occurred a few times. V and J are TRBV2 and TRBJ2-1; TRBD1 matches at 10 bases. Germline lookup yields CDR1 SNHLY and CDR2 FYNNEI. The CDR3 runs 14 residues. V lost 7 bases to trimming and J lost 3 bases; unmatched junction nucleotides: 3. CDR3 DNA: TGTGCCAGCACTGGACAGGGGGTCTACAATGAGCAGTTCTTC. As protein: CASTGQGVYNEQFF.

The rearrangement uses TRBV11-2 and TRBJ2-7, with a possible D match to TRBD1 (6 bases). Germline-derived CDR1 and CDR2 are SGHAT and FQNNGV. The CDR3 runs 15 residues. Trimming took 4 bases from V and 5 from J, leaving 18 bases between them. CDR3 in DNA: TGTGCCAGCAGCTCTCATCAGGGGACCAGCAACGAGCAGTACTTC. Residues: CASSSHQGTSNEQYF.

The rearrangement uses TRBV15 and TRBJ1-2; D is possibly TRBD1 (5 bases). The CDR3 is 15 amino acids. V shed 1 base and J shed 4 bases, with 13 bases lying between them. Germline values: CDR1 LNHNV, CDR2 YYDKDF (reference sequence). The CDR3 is CATSRAAGLGYGYTF. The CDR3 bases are TGTGCCACCAGCAGAGCGGCGGGGCTAGGCTATGGCTACACCTTC.

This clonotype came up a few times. This CDR3 is CASRRLAGGPDTQYF. The CDR3 nucleotides are TGTGCCAGCAGAAGACTAGCGGGAGGGCCAGATACGCAGTATTTT. V gene TRBV27 combines with J gene TRBJ2-3; 14 positions agree with TRBD2. V was pared by 6 bases and J by 4 bases, with 3 bases of the junction left unmatched. The CDR3 is made up of 15 amino acids. Germline V CDR1 and CDR2: MNHEY, SMNVEV (reference sequence).

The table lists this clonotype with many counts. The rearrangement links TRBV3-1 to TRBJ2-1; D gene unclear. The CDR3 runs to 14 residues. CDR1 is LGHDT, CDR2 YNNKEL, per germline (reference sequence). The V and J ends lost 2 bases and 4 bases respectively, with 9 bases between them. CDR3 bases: TGTGCCAGCAGCCAAACCGCACGGTACAATGAGCAGTTCTTC. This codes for CASSQTARYNEQFF.

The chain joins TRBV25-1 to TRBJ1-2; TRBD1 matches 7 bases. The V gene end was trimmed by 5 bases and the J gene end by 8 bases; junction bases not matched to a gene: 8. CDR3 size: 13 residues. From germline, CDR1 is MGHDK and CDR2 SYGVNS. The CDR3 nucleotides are TGTGCCAGCAGTAAGCGGGGAGGGGGCGGCTACACCTTC. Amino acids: CASSKRGGGGYTF.

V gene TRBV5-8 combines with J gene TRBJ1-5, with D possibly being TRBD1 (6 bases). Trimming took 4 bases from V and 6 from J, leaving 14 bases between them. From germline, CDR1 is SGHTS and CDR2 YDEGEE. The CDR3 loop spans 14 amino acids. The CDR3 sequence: CASSHRVISQPQHF. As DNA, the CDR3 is TGTGCCAGCAGCCACAGGGTTATCAGTCAGCCCCAGCATTTT.